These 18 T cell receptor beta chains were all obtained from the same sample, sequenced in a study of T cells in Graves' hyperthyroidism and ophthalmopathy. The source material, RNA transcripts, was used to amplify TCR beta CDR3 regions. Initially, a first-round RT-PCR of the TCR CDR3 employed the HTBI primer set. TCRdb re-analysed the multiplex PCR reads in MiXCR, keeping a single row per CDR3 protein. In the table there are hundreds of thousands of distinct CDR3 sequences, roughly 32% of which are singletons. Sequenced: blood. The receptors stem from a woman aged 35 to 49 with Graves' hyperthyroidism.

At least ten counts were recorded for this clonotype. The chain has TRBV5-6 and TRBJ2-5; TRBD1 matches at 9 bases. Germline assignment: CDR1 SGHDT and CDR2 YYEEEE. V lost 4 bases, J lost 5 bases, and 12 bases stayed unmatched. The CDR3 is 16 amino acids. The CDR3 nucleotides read TGTGCCAGCAGCAGCACAGGGGGCCCATATAGGGAGACCCAGTACTTC. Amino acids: CASSSTGGPYRETQYF.

CDR3 nucleotide sequence: TGTGCCATCAGTGAGCCCCAGTACTTC. Translation gives CAISEPQYF. The rearrangement uses TRBV10-3 and TRBJ2-5, with D unclear. The CDR3 contains 9 residues. V dropped 2 bases and J dropped 9 bases, with 1 base sitting between them. The germline V gene encodes CDR1 ENHRY and CDR2 SYGVKD.

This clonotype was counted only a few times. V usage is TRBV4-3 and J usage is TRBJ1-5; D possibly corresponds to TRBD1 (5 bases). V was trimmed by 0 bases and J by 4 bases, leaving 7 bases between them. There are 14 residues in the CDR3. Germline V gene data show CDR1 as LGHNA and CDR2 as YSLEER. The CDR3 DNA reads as TGCGCCAGCAGCCAAGATTGGGGGAATCAGCCCCAGCATTTT. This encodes CASSQDWGNQPQHF.

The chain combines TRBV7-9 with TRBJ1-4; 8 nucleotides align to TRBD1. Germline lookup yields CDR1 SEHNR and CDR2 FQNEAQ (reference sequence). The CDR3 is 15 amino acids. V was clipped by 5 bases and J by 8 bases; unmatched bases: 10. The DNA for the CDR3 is TGTGCCAGCAGCCCGGCAAACGGACAGGGCGAAAAACTGTTTTTT. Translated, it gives CASSPANGQGEKLFF.

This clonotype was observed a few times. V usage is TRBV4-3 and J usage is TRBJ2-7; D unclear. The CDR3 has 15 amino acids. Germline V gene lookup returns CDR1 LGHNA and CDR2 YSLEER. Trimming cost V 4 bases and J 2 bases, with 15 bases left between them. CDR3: CASSLQSVGTYEQYF. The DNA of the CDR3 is TGCGCCAGCAGCCTCCAGTCGGTAGGCACCTACGAGCAGTACTTC.

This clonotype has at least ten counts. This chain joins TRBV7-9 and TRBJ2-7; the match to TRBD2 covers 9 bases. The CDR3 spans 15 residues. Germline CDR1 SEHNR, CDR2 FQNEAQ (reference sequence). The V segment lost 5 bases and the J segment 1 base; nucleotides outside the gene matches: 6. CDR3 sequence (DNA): TGTGCCAGCAGCGAAACGGGACTAGCTTCCTACGAGCAGTACTTC. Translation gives CASSETGLASYEQYF. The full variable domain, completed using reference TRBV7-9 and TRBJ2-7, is DTGVSQNPRHKITKRGQNVTFRCDPISEHNRLYWYRQTLGQGPEFLTYFQNEAQLEKSRLLSDRFSAERPKGSFSTLEIQRTEQGDSAMYLCASSETGLASYEQYFGPGTRLTVT.

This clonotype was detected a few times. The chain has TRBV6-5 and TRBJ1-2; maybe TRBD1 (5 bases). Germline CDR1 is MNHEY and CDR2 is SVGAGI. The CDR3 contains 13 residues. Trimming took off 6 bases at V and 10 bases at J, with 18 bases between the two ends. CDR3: CASSQPGTKIYTF. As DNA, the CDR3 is TGTGCCAGCAGCCAACCCGGGACCAAGATCTACACCTTC.

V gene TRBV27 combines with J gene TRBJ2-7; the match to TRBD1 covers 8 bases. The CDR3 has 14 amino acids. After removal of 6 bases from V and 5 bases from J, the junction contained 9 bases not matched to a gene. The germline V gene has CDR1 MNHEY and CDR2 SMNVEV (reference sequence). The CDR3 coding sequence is TGTGCCAGCAGCCCAGGGGGCATCGGCCACGAGCAGTACTTC. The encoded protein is CASSPGGIGHEQYF.

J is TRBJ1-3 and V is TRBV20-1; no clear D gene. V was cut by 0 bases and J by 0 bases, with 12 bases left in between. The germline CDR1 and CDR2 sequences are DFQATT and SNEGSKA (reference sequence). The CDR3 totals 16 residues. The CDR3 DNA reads TGCAGTGCTAGAGATATAGCCACTGACTCTGGAAACACCATATATTTT. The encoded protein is CSARDIATDSGNTIYF.

CDR3 in amino acids: CASSHQGAAFF. Here the CDR3 DNA reads TGCGCCAGCAGCCACCAGGGGGCTGCTTTCTTT. This rearrangement joins TRBV10-2 to TRBJ1-1; TRBD1 aligns across 8 bases. The CDR3 sequence is 11 residues long. Germline V gives CDR1 WSHSY, CDR2 SAAADI. Unmatched junction bases numbered 5, after V lost 6 bases and J lost 11 bases.

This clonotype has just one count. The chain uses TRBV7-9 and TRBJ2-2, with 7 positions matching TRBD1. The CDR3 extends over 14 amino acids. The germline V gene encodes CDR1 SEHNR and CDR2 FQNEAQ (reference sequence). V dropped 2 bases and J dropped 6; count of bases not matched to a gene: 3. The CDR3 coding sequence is TGTGCCAGCAGCTTAACGAGGGGGCCCGGGGAGCTGTTTTTT. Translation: CASSLTRGPGELFF.

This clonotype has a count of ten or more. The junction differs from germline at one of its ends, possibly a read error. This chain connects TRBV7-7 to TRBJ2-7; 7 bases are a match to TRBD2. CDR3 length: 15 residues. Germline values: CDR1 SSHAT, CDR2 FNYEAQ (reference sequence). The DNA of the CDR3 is TGTGCTAGCAGCTTAGGAGCGGGAACCTCCTACGAGCAGTACTTC. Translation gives CASSLGAGTSYEQYF.

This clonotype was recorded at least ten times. In DNA, the CDR3 is TGTGCCAGCAGCTTAGGCGGCGGGCCGGGGGGCTACACCTTC. Translated: CASSLGGGPGGYTF. The V call is TRBV7-6, the J call TRBJ1-2; D remains ambiguous. Looked up from germline, CDR1 is SGHVS and CDR2 is FNYEAQ. The CDR3 spans 14 residues. V was clipped by 1 base and J by 8 bases, with 14 bases between them.

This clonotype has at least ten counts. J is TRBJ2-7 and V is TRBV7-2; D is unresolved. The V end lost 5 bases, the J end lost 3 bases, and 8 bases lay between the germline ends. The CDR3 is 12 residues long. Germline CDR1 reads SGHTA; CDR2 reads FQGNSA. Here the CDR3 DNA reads TGTGCCAGCAGCATCAACAGCTACGAGCAGTACTTC. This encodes CASSINSYEQYF.

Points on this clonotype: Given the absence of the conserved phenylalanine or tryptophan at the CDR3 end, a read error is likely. CDR3 bases: TGTGCCAGCAGCTTAGGTGCCTCAGTCTATGGCTACACCCTC. This translates into CASSLGASVYGYTL. This chain connects TRBV7-9 to TRBJ1-2; D is ambiguous. CDR3 length: 14 amino acids. V lost 1 base, J lost 4 bases, and 10 bases lay in between. Germline V lookup: CDR1 SEHNR, CDR2 FQNEAQ (reference sequence).

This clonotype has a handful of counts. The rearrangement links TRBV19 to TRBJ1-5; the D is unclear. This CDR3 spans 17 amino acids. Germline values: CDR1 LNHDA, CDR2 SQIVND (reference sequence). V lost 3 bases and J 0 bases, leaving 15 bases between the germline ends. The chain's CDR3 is CASSIEHSTDSNQPQHF. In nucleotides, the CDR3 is TGTGCCAGTAGTATCGAGCATTCGACGGATAGCAATCAGCCCCAGCATTTT.

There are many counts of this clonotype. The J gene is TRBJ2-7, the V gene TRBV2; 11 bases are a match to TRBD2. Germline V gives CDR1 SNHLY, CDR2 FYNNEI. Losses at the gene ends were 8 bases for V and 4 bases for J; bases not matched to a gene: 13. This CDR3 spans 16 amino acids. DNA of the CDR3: TGTGCCAGCGGCGGGAGCGGACTAGCGGGCTCGTACGAGCAGTACTTC. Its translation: CASGGSGLAGSYEQYF.

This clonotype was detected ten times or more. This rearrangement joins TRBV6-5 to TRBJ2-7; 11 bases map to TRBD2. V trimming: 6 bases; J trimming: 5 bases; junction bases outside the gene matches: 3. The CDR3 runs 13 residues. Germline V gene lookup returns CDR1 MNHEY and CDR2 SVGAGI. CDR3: CASRRLAGNEQYF. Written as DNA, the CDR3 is TGTGCCAGCAGGCGACTAGCGGGAAACGAGCAGTACTTC.